This T cell receptor beta chain comes out of a study of early T cells in non-severe SARS-CoV-2 infection. On the study more broadly: The sequenced material was bulk RNA from unsorted whole blood, and its chains were unpaired. General study results and limits: Clonotype matching in VDJdb favored anti-spike CD8 responses and did not capture private and CD4 specificities.

Individual cDNA molecules were tagged with unique molecular identifiers. TCRdb reanalysed the 5' RACE reads using MiXCR and keeps one entry per CDR3 protein. The sample lists tens of thousands of distinct CDR3 sequences; 3% to 4% were seen once. Worth noting for this clonotype: Its antigen is currently unknown. One end of the junction fails to match germline, which may point to a read error.

Sequenced: whole blood. The clonotype was recovered from an adult who was a healthcare worker with PCR-confirmed SARS-CoV-2 infection or an uninfected control (not recorded which).

CDR3: CAISQSDSRKTQYF. The CDR3 DNA reads TGTGCCATCAGTCAGTCGGACTCCCGGAAGACCCAGTACTTC. The V gene is TRBV10-3, the J gene TRBJ2-5; a possible D gene is TRBD2 (5 bases). There are 14 residues in the CDR3. Germline CDR1 and CDR2: ENHRY and SYGVKD.